The next 32 T cell receptor beta chains were all read from a single sample in a study of OX40 agonist ivuxolimab in advanced cancers. Assay: immunoSEQ multiplex PCR; the TCRdb copy retains only in-frame clones and omits some. The table lists about 67,000 clones, about nine tenths of them singletons, with 2% to 2.5% in the top ten. Sequencing used CD4+ or CD8+ T cells sorted from blood, obtained in a trial of the OX40 agonist ivuxolimab. The receptors come from an adult with an advanced solid tumor such as melanoma, head and neck, liver or kidney cancer.

The chain recombines TRBV11-3 with TRBJ2-1, with 12 bases fitting TRBD2. Germline V gives CDR1 SGHNT, CDR2 YENEEA. Trimming removed 1 base from V and 8 bases from J; junction bases left unmatched: 6. This CDR3 is built from 16 residues. DNA for the CDR3: TGTGCCAGCAGCTTAGGAACTAGCGGGGGGTGGGATGAGCAGTTCTTC. It translates to CASSLGTSGGWDEQFF.

J is TRBJ2-7 and V is TRBV9; 8 bases match TRBD2. V dropped 0 bases and J dropped 2; count of bases not matched to a gene: 7. CDR3 size: 16 residues. From germline, CDR1 is SGDLS and CDR2 YYNGEE. In nucleotides, the CDR3 is TGTGCCAGCAGCGTAGGGCTAGCGGGTTCCCCCTACGAGCAGTACTTC. It yields the protein CASSVGLAGSPYEQYF. Full variable domain (rest looked up from reference TRBV9 and TRBJ2-7): DSGVTQTPKHLITATGQRVTLRCSPRSGDLSVYWYQQSLDQGLQFLIQYYNGEERAKGNILERFSAQQFPDLHSELNLSSLELGDSALYFCASSVGLAGSPYEQYFGPGTRLTVT.

This clone was observed once. The chain uses TRBV5-1 and TRBJ1-2; TRBD1 might be the D (6 bases). V shed 2 bases and J shed 4 bases, with 21 bases lying between them. The germline gives CDR1 SGHRS, CDR2 YFSETQ. The CDR3 covers 17 residues. The CDR3 spells CASSLSSPSGGAYGYTF. CDR3 coding DNA: TGCGCCAGCAGCTTATCCTCCCCGTCCGGGGGGGCCTATGGCTACACCTTC.

The chain is built from TRBV11-1 and TRBJ1-1, with D tentatively TRBD1 (5 bases). The length of the CDR3 is 13 residues. V lost 6 bases and J lost 4, with 12 bases in between. The germline V gene has CDR1 SGHAT and CDR2 FQDESV (reference sequence). The CDR3 reads CASSRQLTTEAFF. CDR3 DNA: TGTGCCAGCAGTAGACAGCTAACCACTGAAGCTTTCTTT. The whole variable domain, remainder taken from reference TRBV11-1 and TRBJ1-1, is EAEVAQSPRYKITEKSQAVAFWCDPISGHATLYWYRQILGQGPELLVQFQDESVVDDSQLPKDRFSAERLKGVDSTLKIQPAELGDSAMYLCASSRQLTTEAFFGQGTRLTVV.

The rearrangement joins TRBV6-5 to TRBJ1-1; TRBD1 might be the D (5 bases). Trimming left V 0 bases short and J 4 bases short, with 15 bases between. Per germline, CDR1 MNHEY and CDR2 SVGAGI. The CDR3 contains 16 residues. The CDR3 loop reads CASSYSGAWGTTEAFF. CDR3 sequence (DNA): TGTGCCAGCAGTTACTCGGGTGCGTGGGGGACCACTGAAGCTTTCTTT.

The genes are TRBV14 and TRBJ2-2; TRBD2 matches 9 bases. Per germline, CDR1 SGHDN and CDR2 FVKESK. V was clipped by 5 bases and J by 4 bases; unmatched bases: 11. The CDR3 covers 17 residues. The CDR3 DNA is TGTGCCAGCAGCGGGGCTAGCGGGATCCTCTCCACCGGGGAGCTGTTTTTT. Translation: CASSGASGILSTGELFF.

A remark on this clone: In the same sample, other DNA sequences code for this CDR3. This chain connects TRBV10-3 to TRBJ2-7; 10 nucleotides match TRBD2. Germline lookup yields CDR1 ENHRY and CDR2 SYGVKD. V shed 4 bases, J shed 4 bases, and the junction held 4 bases outside the gene matches. The CDR3 contains 14 residues. Written as DNA, the CDR3 is TGTGCCATCAGTGCCGGGACTAGCGCTTACGAGCAGTACTTC. This sequence encodes CAISAGTSAYEQYF.

This chain connects TRBV28 to TRBJ1-5; D is unclear. This CDR3 is 13 amino acids long. The V gene lost 3 bases and the J gene lost 4 bases, with 7 bases spanning the gap. Germline-derived CDR1 and CDR2 are MDHEN and SYDVKM. In nucleotides, the CDR3 is TGTGCCAGCAGTTTTGCAGGTAATCAGCCCCAGCATTTT. Translation gives CASSFAGNQPQHF.

This clone was counted a single time. V and J are TRBV29-1 and TRBJ1-1; TRBD1 might be the D (6 bases). With 3 bases removed from V and 0 bases from J, the gap between germline ends came to 11 bases. Germline CDR1 and CDR2: SQVTM and ANQGSEA. This CDR3 comprises 14 residues. The CDR3 coding sequence is TGCAGCGTTGATGGGGGCATGGTGAACACTGAAGCTTTCTTT. Amino acids: CSVDGGMVNTEAFF.

This sequence joins TRBV5-6 and TRBJ1-1; D uncertain. Trimming shortened V by 0 bases and J by 8 bases, and 14 bases separated the two germline ends. Germline values: CDR1 SGHDT, CDR2 YYEEEE. The CDR3 is made up of 14 amino acids. The CDR3 sequence: CASSLGDEIPEAFF. The CDR3, as DNA: TGTGCCAGCAGCTTGGGCGACGAAATACCCGAAGCTTTCTTT.

J is TRBJ2-5 and V is TRBV5-1, with no clear D. Trimming shortened V by 0 bases and J by 1 base, and 4 bases separated the two germline ends. CDR3 length: 13 residues. From germline, CDR1 is SGHRS and CDR2 YFSETQ. DNA for the CDR3: TGCGCCAGCAGCTTGGGCGGCCAAGAGACCCAGTACTTC. Its protein product is CASSLGGQETQYF.

V usage is TRBV5-1 and J usage is TRBJ1-1; D not resolved. The V gene lost 0 bases and the J gene lost 1 base, with 4 bases spanning the gap. This CDR3 region has 13 residues. CDR1 is SGHRS and CDR2 is YFSETQ in the germline V gene. Here the CDR3 reads CASSLVRNTEAFF. The CDR3 region has the DNA TGCGCCAGCAGCTTGGTCAGGAACACTGAAGCTTTCTTT.

This chain links TRBV5-1 with TRBJ2-3, with a possible D match to TRBD2 (6 bases). This CDR3 is 15 amino acids long. V lost 2 bases, J lost 3 bases, and 13 bases lay in between. Looked up from germline, CDR1 is SGHRS and CDR2 is YFSETQ. This CDR3 reads CASSFRGEATDTQYF. The CDR3 DNA reads as TGCGCCAGCAGCTTTAGAGGGGAGGCAACAGATACGCAGTATTTT.

V is TRBV6-4 and J is TRBJ2-5, with D possibly TRBD1 on 5 matching bases. Deletions cut 2 bases from V and 2 bases from J, with 9 bases between. The length of the CDR3 is 14 residues. Germline CDR1 MRHNA, CDR2 SNTAGT. The CDR3 reads CASSDGAGQETQYF. The CDR3 coding sequence is TGTGCCAGCAGTGACGGGGCAGGGCAAGAGACCCAGTACTTC.

V is TRBV28 and J is TRBJ2-7; D perhaps matches TRBD2 (5 bases). CDR3 length: 12 residues. Trimming removed 8 bases from V and 5 bases from J, with 13 bases in between. The germline CDR1 and CDR2 sequences are MDHEN and SYDVKM. The DNA of the CDR3 is TGTGCCAGCTCCGGCGGGTCGAACGAGCAGTACTTC. Its translation: CASSGGSNEQYF. Variable domain in full (rest from reference TRBV28 and TRBJ2-7): DVKVTQSSRYLVKRTGEKVFLECVQDMDHENMFWYRQDPGLGLRLIYFSYDVKMKEKGDIPEGYSVSREKKERFSLILESASTNQTSMYLCASSGGSNEQYFGPGTRLTVT.

This chain links TRBV28 with TRBJ2-1; D gene uncertain. The V end lost 5 bases, the J end lost 5 bases, and 10 bases lay between the germline ends. The CDR3 contains 13 residues. Germline V gene sequence: CDR1 MDHEN, CDR2 SYDVKM. The CDR3 DNA follows: TGTGCCAGCAGTCCACCCTGGAACAATGAGCAGTTCTTC. Translation gives CASSPPWNNEQFF.

As regards this clone: Distinct nucleotide sequences in the sample also encode this CDR3. The rearrangement links TRBV7-2 to TRBJ1-2, with 9 nucleotides matching TRBD1. This CDR3 comprises 13 residues. Per the germline V gene, CDR1 is SGHTA and CDR2 is FQGNSA. The J segment lost 5 bases and the V segment lost 4 bases, leaving 2 bases of the junction unmatched. The CDR3 nucleotides are TGTGCCAGCAGCTCGGGACAGGGATATGGCTACACCTTC. Translating it yields CASSSGQGYGYTF. Complete variable domain (other parts from reference TRBV7-2 and TRBJ1-2): GAGVSQSPSNKVTEKGKDVELRCDPISGHTALYWYRQSLGQGLEFLIYFQGNSAPDKSGLPSDRFSAERTGGSVSTLTIQRTQQEDSAVYLCASSSGQGYGYTFGSGTRLTVV.

The V call is TRBV19, the J call TRBJ1-5; possible D gene TRBD1, 5 bases. The CDR3 spans 15 residues. Looked up from germline, CDR1 is LNHDA and CDR2 is SQIVND (reference sequence). V gave up 10 bases and J gave up 4 bases, with 20 bases separating them. CDR3 sequence (DNA): TGTGCCACATTAGGTCAGACAGTGGTAAATCAGCCCCAGCATTTT. Residues: CATLGQTVVNQPQHF.

J is TRBJ2-3 and V is TRBV6-6; no reliable D call. This CDR3 has 10 residues. V was cut by 3 bases and J by 9 bases, with 4 bases left in between. Germline CDR1 and CDR2: MNHNY and SVGAGI (reference sequence). The CDR3 sequence: CASSYTTQYF. CDR3 nucleotide sequence: TGTGCCAGCAGTTATACGACGCAGTATTTT.

The rearrangement uses TRBV5-1 and TRBJ1-2; 8 bases map to TRBD1. V lost 1 base and J lost 6; bases outside the gene matches: 8. Germline lookup yields CDR1 SGHRS and CDR2 YFSETQ. CDR3 length equals 15 residues. The CDR3: CASSLRTGTTNGYTF. The CDR3 coding sequence is TGCGCCAGCAGCTTGAGGACAGGGACTACTAATGGCTACACCTTC.

A word on this clone: Compared with germline, one end of the junction differs, possibly owing to a read error. The chain is built from TRBV6-6 and TRBJ1-2; TRBD1 matches at 7 bases. Germline V gives CDR1 MNHNY, CDR2 SVGAGI (reference sequence). This CDR3 has 12 residues. The CDR3 coding sequence is TGTGCCAGCAACCAACAGGGGAATGGCCACACCTTC. Protein product: CASNQQGNGHTF.

The rearrangement joins TRBV30 to TRBJ2-7; D is perhaps TRBD1 (6 bases). The CDR3 loop spans 16 amino acids. Trimming shortened V by 0 bases and J by 6 bases, and 21 bases separated the two germline ends. Germline V CDR1 and CDR2: GTSNPN, SVGIG (reference sequence). CDR3 coding DNA: TGTGCCTGGAGTGTACGTTTTGGGACAACAAGGTCCGAGCAGTACTTC. Translated: CAWSVRFGTTRSEQYF.

This chain uses TRBV10-3 with TRBJ2-5; 12 bases agree with TRBD1. The germline V gene has CDR1 ENHRY and CDR2 SYGVKD. CDR3 size: 15 residues. The ends lost 3 bases at V and 7 bases at J; junction bases unmatched: 6. CDR3 residues: CAISDGDRGHGTQYF. The CDR3, as DNA: TGTGCCATCAGTGACGGGGACAGGGGGCACGGGACCCAGTACTTC.

The gene calls are TRBV19 and TRBJ2-7, with 10 bases identical to TRBD1. With V trimmed by 10 bases and J by 3 bases, 9 bases remained unmatched. Germline values: CDR1 LNHDA, CDR2 SQIVND (reference sequence). The CDR3 covers 14 residues. For the CDR3, the DNA is TGTGCCACCACTAGGGGACAGGGGATCTACGAGCAGTACTTC. This codes for CATTRGQGIYEQYF.

The chain combines TRBV7-9 with TRBJ2-6; D uncertain. Trimming shortened V by 3 bases and J by 0 bases, and 9 bases separated the two germline ends. The germline CDR1 and CDR2 sequences are SEHNR and FQNEAQ (reference sequence). The CDR3 contains 16 residues. The CDR3 is CASSLTPDSGANVLTF. The CDR3 DNA follows: TGTGCCAGCAGCTTGACCCCCGACTCTGGGGCCAACGTCCTGACTTTC.

This clone was detected only once. The chain couples TRBV7-2 to TRBJ1-1, with a possible D match to TRBD1 (5 bases). Between the trimmed V and J ends, which lost 5 bases and 4 bases, there was a span of 11 bases. CDR3 size: 13 residues. Germline V lookup: CDR1 SGHTA, CDR2 FQGNSA. CDR3 sequence reads: CASSQQVATEAFF. The DNA for the CDR3 is TGTGCCAGCAGCCAACAGGTTGCCACTGAAGCTTTCTTT.

The J gene is TRBJ2-6, the V gene TRBV10-3; D is unresolved. This CDR3 comprises 14 residues. CDR1 ENHRY and CDR2 SYGVKD come from the germline V gene. V gave up 4 bases and J gave up 0 bases, with 4 bases separating them. Here the CDR3 DNA reads TGTGCCATCAGTGTGGGCTCTGGGGCCAACGTCCTGACTTTC. Translation gives CAISVGSGANVLTF.

CDR3 DNA: TGTGCCAGCAAGGGACAGGGCCCCTACACCTTC. This gives the protein CASKGQGPYTF. The V gene is TRBV28, the J gene TRBJ1-2; 9 bases fit TRBD1. Germline CDR1 is MDHEN and CDR2 is SYDVKM. With 7 bases clipped from V and 10 bases from J, the junction kept 4 bases outside the gene matches. The CDR3 runs to 11 residues.

The CDR3 bases are TGTGCCAGCAGAAGGGACAGGGGAAACACCATATATTTT. Its translation is CASRRDRGNTIYF. The V and J genes are TRBV6-1 and TRBJ1-3, with 8 bases identical to TRBD1. Germline trimming cut 6 bases from V and 4 bases from J; bases unmatched to any gene: 2. Germline CDR1 is MNHNS and CDR2 is SASEGT. CDR3 length: 13 residues.

The rearrangement joins TRBV7-9 to TRBJ2-5; D is undetermined. Per the germline V gene, CDR1 is SEHNR and CDR2 is FQNEAQ (reference sequence). Trimming left V 5 bases short and J 1 base short, with 11 bases between. The CDR3 has 14 amino acids. CDR3 DNA: TGTGCCAGCAGCCTGGGAACGGTCCAAGAGACCCAGTACTTC. Translated, it gives CASSLGTVQETQYF.

The chain has TRBV5-1 and TRBJ2-1; D is ambiguous. The germline CDR1 and CDR2 sequences are SGHRS and YFSETQ. The CDR3 is 14 amino acids. Trimming cost V 2 bases and J 0 bases, with 6 bases left between them. The CDR3 sequence is CASSFSRSYNEQFF. For the CDR3, the DNA is TGCGCCAGCAGCTTCTCGCGCTCCTACAATGAGCAGTTCTTC.

A note on this clone: The germline gene is not matched at one end of the junction; a read error may be the cause. V and J are TRBV7-7 and TRBJ2-4; the D gene is possibly TRBD1 (7 bases). CDR3 length equals 19 residues. The V gene's germline CDR1 is SSHAT and CDR2 FNYEAQ (reference sequence). This CDR3 reads CASSSRVGGGIEAKNIQYF. The CDR3, as DNA: TGTGCTAGCAGCTCCCGCGTTGGAGGGGGCATCGAAGCCAAAAACATTCAGTACTTC. The full variable domain, in which reference TRBV7-7 and TRBJ2-4 provide the parts outside the CDR3, is GAGVSQSPRYKVTKRGQDVTLRCDPISSHATLYWYQQALGQGPEFLTYFNYEAQPDKSGLPSDRFSAERPEGSISTLTIQRTEQRDSAMYRCASSSRVGGGIEAKNIQYFGAGTRLSVL.